This T cell receptor beta chain was obtained from a study of Tregs in tolerant kidney transplant recipients. At the level of the study: Mixed chimerism was transient after nonmyeloablative marrow transplants from related graft donors.

Thawed PBMCs were FACS-sorted into unstimulated CD4+CD25+CD127- regulatory T cells, CD4+CD25- non-regulatory cells, CD4 and CD8 cells. To note about this clone: Its specificity is unknown.

Some clones are missing from TCRdb's copy, which holds only in-frame ones; the method was immunoSEQ multiplex PCR. The sample holds tens of thousands of clones, around 90% seen once. Overall study results and limits: Tregs expanded with activated donor B cells seemed most donor-specific.

The CDR3 is 14 amino acids. Between the trimmed V and J ends, which lost 1 base and 2 bases, there was a span of 12 bases. The V gene's germline CDR1 is GTSNPN and CDR2 SVGIG (reference sequence). The sequenced sample was CD4+ T cells from blood, obtained before the transplant. The chain is built from TRBV30 and TRBJ2-7, with D perhaps TRBD2 (6 bases). This TCR came from a human donor who received a combined kidney and bone marrow transplant. The CDR3 is CAWSAGLPAYEQYF. The CDR3 bases are TGTGCCTGGAGTGCGGGACTGCCGGCCTACGAGCAGTACTTC.